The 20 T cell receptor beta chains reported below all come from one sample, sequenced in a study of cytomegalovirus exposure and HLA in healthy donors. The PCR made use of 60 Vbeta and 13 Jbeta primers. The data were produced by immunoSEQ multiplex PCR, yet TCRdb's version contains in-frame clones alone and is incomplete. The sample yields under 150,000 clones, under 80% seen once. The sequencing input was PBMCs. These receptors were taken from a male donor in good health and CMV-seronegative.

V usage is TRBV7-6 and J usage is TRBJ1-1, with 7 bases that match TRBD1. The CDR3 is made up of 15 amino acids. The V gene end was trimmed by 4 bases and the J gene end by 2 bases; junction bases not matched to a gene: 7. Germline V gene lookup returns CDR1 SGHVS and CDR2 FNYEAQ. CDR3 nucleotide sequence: TGTGCCAGCAGCTCAGACAGGGCCTCTAACACTGAAGCTTTCTTT. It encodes CASSSDRASNTEAFF.

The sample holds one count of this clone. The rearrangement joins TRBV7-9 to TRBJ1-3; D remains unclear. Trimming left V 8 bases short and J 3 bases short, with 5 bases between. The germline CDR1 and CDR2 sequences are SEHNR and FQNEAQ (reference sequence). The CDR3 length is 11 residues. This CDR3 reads CASEFGNTIYF. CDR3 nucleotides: TGTGCCAGCGAGTTTGGAAACACCATATATTTT.

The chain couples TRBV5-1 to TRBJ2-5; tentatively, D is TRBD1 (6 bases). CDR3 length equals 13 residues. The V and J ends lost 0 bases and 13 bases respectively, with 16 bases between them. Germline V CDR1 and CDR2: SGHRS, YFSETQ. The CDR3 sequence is CASSLAGHSAVYF. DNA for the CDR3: TGCGCCAGCAGCTTGGCGGGACACTCGGCGGTGTACTTC.

CDR3 region: CASSLPAGGRTGELFF. The CDR3 DNA reads TGTGCCAGCAGCCTCCCAGCGGGGGGGCGAACCGGGGAGCTGTTTTTT. The rearrangement links TRBV11-2 to TRBJ2-2; 10 positions agree with TRBD2. Germline-derived CDR1 and CDR2 are SGHAT and FQNNGV. V lost 5 bases and J lost 5; bases outside the gene matches: 8. The CDR3 consists of 16 residues. Full variable domain (missing parts from reference TRBV11-2 and TRBJ2-2): EAGVAQSPRYKIIEKRQSVAFWCNPISGHATLYWYQQILGQGPKLLIQFQNNGVVDDSQLPKDRFSAERLKGVDSTLKIQPAKLEDSAVYLCASSLPAGGRTGELFFGEGSRLTVL.

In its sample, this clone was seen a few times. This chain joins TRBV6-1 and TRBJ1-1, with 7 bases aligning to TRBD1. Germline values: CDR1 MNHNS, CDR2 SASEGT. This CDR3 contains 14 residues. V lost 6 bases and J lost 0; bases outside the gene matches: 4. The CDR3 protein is CASRVGGVNTEAFF. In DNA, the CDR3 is TGTGCCAGCAGAGTAGGGGGCGTGAACACTGAAGCTTTCTTT.

CDR3 coding DNA: TGTGCCAGCGGCCGGACACAGGGGGCATCAGATACGCAGTATTTT. This codes for CASGRTQGASDTQYF. The chain couples TRBV7-2 to TRBJ2-3, with TRBD1 matching 9 bases. The germline V gene encodes CDR1 SGHTA and CDR2 FQGNSA. The CDR3 runs 15 residues. V gave up 8 bases and J gave up 4 bases; unmatched junction bases: 10.

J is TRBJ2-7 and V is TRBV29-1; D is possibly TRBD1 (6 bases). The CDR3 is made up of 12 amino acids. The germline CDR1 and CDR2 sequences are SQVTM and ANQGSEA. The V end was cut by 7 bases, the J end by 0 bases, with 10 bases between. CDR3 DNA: TGCAGCGCTGGGGGCAGCTCCTACGAGCAGTACTTC. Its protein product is CSAGGSSYEQYF.

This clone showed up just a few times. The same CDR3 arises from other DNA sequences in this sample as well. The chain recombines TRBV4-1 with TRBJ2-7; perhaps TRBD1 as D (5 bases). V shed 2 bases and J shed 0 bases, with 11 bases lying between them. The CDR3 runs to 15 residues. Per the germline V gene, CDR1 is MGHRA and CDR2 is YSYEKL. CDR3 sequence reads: CASSQPTGSSYEQYF. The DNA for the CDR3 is TGCGCCAGCAGCCAACCCACAGGTAGCTCCTACGAGCAGTACTTC.

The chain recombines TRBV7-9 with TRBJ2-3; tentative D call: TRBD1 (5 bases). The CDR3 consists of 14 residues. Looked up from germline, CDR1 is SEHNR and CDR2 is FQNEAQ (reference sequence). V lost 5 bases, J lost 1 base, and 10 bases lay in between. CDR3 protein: CASSPGMGTDTQYF. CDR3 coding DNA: TGTGCCAGCAGCCCAGGGATGGGCACAGATACGCAGTATTTT.

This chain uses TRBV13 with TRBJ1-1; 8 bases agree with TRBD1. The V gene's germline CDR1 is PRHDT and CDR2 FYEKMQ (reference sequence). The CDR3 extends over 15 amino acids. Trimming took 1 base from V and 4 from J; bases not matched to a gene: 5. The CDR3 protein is CASSLADREGTEAFF. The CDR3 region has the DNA TGTGCCAGCAGCTTAGCGGACAGGGAGGGCACTGAAGCTTTCTTT.

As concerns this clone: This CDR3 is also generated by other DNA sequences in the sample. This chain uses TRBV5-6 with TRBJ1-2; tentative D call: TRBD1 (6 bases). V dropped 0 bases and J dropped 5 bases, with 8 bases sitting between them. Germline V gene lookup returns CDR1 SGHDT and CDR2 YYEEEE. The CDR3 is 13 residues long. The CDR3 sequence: CASSLDRDYGYTF. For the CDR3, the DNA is TGTGCCAGCAGCTTGGACAGGGATTATGGCTACACCTTC.

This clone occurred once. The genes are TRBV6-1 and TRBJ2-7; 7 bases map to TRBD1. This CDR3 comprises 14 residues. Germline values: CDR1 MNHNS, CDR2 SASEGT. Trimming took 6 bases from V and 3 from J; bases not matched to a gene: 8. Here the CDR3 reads CASSNPGTDYEQYF. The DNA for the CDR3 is TGTGCCAGCAGCAACCCCGGGACAGACTACGAGCAGTACTTC.

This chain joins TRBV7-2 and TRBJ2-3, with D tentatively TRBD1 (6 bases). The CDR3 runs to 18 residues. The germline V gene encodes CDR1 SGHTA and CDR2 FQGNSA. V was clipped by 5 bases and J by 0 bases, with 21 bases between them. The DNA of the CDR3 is TGTGCCAGCAGCCTTGGGCCTTTGGGGCAGGGGAGCACAGATACGCAGTATTTT. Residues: CASSLGPLGQGSTDTQYF.

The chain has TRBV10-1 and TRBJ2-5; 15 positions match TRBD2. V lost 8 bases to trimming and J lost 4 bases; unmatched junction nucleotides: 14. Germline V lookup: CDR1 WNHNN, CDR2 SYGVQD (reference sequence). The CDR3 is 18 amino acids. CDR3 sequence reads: CASPKGGLAGGVIETQYF. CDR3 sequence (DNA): TGCGCCAGCCCTAAAGGGGGACTAGCGGGAGGAGTGATAGAGACCCAGTACTTC.

The CDR3 DNA reads as TGCGCCAGCAGCCAAGACGGGACAACAGACAGCAATCAGCCCCAGCATTTT. Protein product: CASSQDGTTDSNQPQHF. J is TRBJ1-5 and V is TRBV4-1; perhaps TRBD1 as D (6 bases). Germline V gives CDR1 MGHRA, CDR2 YSYEKL. Trimming took 0 bases from V and 1 from J, leaving 13 bases between them. The CDR3 sequence is 17 residues long.

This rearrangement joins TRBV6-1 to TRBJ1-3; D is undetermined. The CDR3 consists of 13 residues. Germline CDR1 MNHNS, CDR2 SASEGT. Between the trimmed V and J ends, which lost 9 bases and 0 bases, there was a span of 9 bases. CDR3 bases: TGTGCCAGTAACATTTACTCTGGAAACACCATATATTTT. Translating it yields CASNIYSGNTIYF.

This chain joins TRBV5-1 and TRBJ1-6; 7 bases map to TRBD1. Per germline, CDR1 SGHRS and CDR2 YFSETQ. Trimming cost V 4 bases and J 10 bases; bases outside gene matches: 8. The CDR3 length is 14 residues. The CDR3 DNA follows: TGCGCCAGCAGCCTGGGACAGTTAGGCTCACCCCTCCACTTT. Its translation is CASSLGQLGSPLHF.

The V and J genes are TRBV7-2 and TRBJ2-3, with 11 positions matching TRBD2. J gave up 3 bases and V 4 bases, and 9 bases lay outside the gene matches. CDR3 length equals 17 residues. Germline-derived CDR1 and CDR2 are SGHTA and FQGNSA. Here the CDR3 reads CASSSRLAGTGTDTQYF. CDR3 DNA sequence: TGTGCCAGCAGCTCCCGACTAGCGGGGACAGGGACAGATACGCAGTATTTT. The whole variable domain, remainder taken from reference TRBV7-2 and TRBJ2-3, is GAGVSQSPSNKVTEKGKDVELRCDPISGHTALYWYRQSLGQGLEFLIYFQGNSAPDKSGLPSDRFSAERTGGSVSTLTIQRTQQEDSAVYLCASSSRLAGTGTDTQYFGPGTRLTVL.

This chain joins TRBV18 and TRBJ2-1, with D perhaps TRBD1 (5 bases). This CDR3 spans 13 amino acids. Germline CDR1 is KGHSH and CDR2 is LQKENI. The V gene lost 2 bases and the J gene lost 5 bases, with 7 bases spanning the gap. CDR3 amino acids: CASSPIRDNEQFF. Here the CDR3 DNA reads TGTGCCAGCTCACCAATCAGGGACAATGAGCAGTTCTTC.

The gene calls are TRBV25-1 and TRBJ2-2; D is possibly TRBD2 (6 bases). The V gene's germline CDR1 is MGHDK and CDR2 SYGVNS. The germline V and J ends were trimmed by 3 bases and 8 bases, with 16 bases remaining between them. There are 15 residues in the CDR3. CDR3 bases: TGTGCCAGCAGTGATAGCGGTTTCGGGGCTGGGGAGCTGTTTTTT. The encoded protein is CASSDSGFGAGELFF.